Below, 27 T cell receptor beta chains from the same sample are listed, as sequenced in a study of molecular identifiers for immune sequencing clone quantification. TCRdb called the PCR reads again in MiXCR, with one record for every CDR3 protein. The sample carries 80,000 to 95,000 distinct CDR3 sequences, about 20% recorded once. The sequencing sample was made of naive CD8+ T cells from blood, with Jurkat cell RNA spiked in. The subset denotes: FACS-sorted CD8+CD4-CCR7+CD45RA+ naive T cells. The receptor source for this set is a human donor in good health. Some libraries in this study had Jurkat cell RNA spiked in.

In the case of this clonotype: A read error may be the cause here, since a much bigger clone is one base away. As DNA, the CDR3 is TGTGCCAGCGGTGAGGACGAAAACATTCAGTACTTC. It specifies CASGEDENIQYF. The chain recombines TRBV2 with TRBJ2-4, with D unresolved. CDR1 and CDR2 (germline): SNHLY, FYNNEI. This CDR3 is built from 12 residues. The variable domain in full, completed from reference TRBV2 and TRBJ2-4, reads EPEVTQTPSHQVTQMGQEVILRCVPISNHLYFYWYRQILGQKVEFLVSFYNNEISEKSEIFDDQFSVERPDGSNFTLKIRSTKLEDSAMYFCASGEDENIQYFGAGTRLSVL.

This clonotype was recorded at least ten times. V usage is TRBV3-1 and J usage is TRBJ1-5; perhaps TRBD1 as D (6 bases). This CDR3 contains 15 residues. Per the germline V gene, CDR1 is LGHDT and CDR2 is YNNKEL (reference sequence). V dropped 2 bases and J dropped 0 bases, with 8 bases sitting between them. The CDR3 region is CASSQSGVSNQPQHF. In nucleotides, the CDR3 is TGTGCCAGCAGCCAATCAGGGGTTAGCAATCAGCCCCAGCATTTT.

This clonotype was found many times. The rearrangement uses TRBV7-9 and TRBJ2-3, with 8 nucleotides matching TRBD1. With V trimmed by 5 bases and J by 0 bases, 7 bases remained unmatched. The CDR3 totals 16 residues. Germline V gives CDR1 SEHNR, CDR2 FQNEAQ (reference sequence). CDR3 coding DNA: TGTGCCAGCAGCCCCCGGGACAGGACTAGCACAGATACGCAGTATTTT. It specifies CASSPRDRTSTDTQYF.

In its sample, this clonotype was seen many times. V is TRBV27 and J is TRBJ2-3, with D tentatively TRBD2 (5 bases). Trimming removed 3 bases at V and 0 bases at J, with 16 bases between. Germline values: CDR1 MNHEY, CDR2 SMNVEV (reference sequence). This CDR3 is 17 amino acids long. The CDR3: CASSFLTSRISTDTQYF. As DNA, the CDR3 is TGTGCCAGCAGTTTCCTAACTAGTAGGATTAGCACAGATACGCAGTATTTT.

Ten or more counts support this clonotype. One junction end disagrees with the germline gene, perhaps due to a read error. This chain uses TRBV18 with TRBJ1-1; TRBD1 might be the D (5 bases). CDR1 and CDR2 from the germline V gene are KGHSH and LQKENI. CDR3 length: 17 amino acids. The CDR3, as DNA: TGTGCCAGCTCACCATCCCCTGGGCAGGGTCCGAACGCTGAAGCTTTCTTT. Translation: CASSPSPGQGPNAEAFF.

V gene TRBV19 combines with J gene TRBJ2-7; D may be TRBD1 or TRBD2 (5 bases each). V lost 6 bases, J lost 7 bases, and 19 bases lay in between. In germline, CDR1 is LNHDA, CDR2 SQIVND (reference sequence). The CDR3 is 14 amino acids. Here the CDR3 DNA reads TGTGCCAGTAGCGCGGCCGGGACGCCCTTTGAGCAGTACTTC. Its translation: CASSAAGTPFEQYF.

As for this clonotype: Likely a read error: the CDR3 ends without its conserved phenylalanine or tryptophan. V usage is TRBV13 and J usage is TRBJ2-7; D may be TRBD1 (5 bases). The CDR3 has 13 amino acids. The V gene's germline CDR1 is PRHDT and CDR2 FYEKMQ (reference sequence). The CDR3 sequence is CACSTVLSYEQYS. As DNA, the CDR3 is TGCGCCTGCTCGACAGTTTTATCCTACGAGCAGTACTCC.

With respect to this clonotype: Given a much more abundant clone one base away, this may be a read error. The chain uses TRBV9 and TRBJ2-3, with 8 bases matching TRBD2. CDR1 is SGDLS, CDR2 YYNGEE, per germline. This CDR3 contains 15 residues. Trimming removed 1 base from V and 8 bases from J; junction bases left unmatched: 9. Here the CDR3 reads CASSVRAGDPGTQYF. The CDR3 DNA is TGTGCCAGCAGCGTACGAGCGGGAGACCCAGGTACGCAGTATTTT.

This clonotype was seen ten or more times. The V and J genes are TRBV20-1 and TRBJ2-3, with 11 bases identical to TRBD2. Germline CDR1 reads DFQATT; CDR2 reads SNEGSKA (reference sequence). Germline trimming cut 6 bases from V and 4 bases from J; bases unmatched to any gene: 9. The CDR3 totals 15 residues. This CDR3 reads CSAPGLAGTADTQYF. DNA for the CDR3: TGCAGTGCGCCAGGACTAGCGGGTACGGCAGATACGCAGTATTTT.

This clonotype showed up many times. The DNA of the CDR3 is TGTGCCAGCAGGTCCAGGAGGGAAAACATTCAGTACTTC. Residues: CASRSRRENIQYF. The V call is TRBV28, the J call TRBJ2-4; possible D gene TRBD2, 6 bases. The CDR3 sequence is 13 residues long. Per the germline V gene, CDR1 is MDHEN and CDR2 is SYDVKM. Trimming took off 6 bases at V and 5 bases at J, with 11 bases between the two ends.

The chain employs TRBV20-1 and TRBJ2-3; 9 bases map to TRBD1. Looked up from germline, CDR1 is DFQATT and CDR2 is SNEGSKA (reference sequence). V lost 5 bases, J lost 1 base, and 7 bases stayed unmatched. The CDR3 totals 15 residues. DNA of the CDR3: TGCAGTGCTGCCGGGACAGGGTTTGGCACAGATACGCAGTATTTT. Translation gives CSAAGTGFGTDTQYF.

This clonotype appeared many times. The J gene is TRBJ2-3, the V gene TRBV7-9; D not certain. V was trimmed by 5 bases and J by 2 bases, leaving 14 bases between them. The CDR3 extends over 15 amino acids. Germline values: CDR1 SEHNR, CDR2 FQNEAQ (reference sequence). The CDR3 loop reads CASSPPADLTDTQYF. CDR3 nucleotides: TGTGCCAGCAGCCCCCCTGCGGACCTCACAGATACGCAGTATTTT.

This clonotype was counted ten times or more. This chain uses TRBV2 with TRBJ2-3; TRBD2 agrees at 13 bases. The J segment lost 5 bases and the V segment lost 7 bases, leaving 12 bases of the junction unmatched. The CDR3 extends over 17 amino acids. The germline gives CDR1 SNHLY, CDR2 FYNNEI. The CDR3 bases are TGTGCCAGCAATCGGGCCACTAGCGGGGGGGCCGAAGATACGCAGTATTTT. This encodes CASNRATSGGAEDTQYF.

At least ten counts were recorded for this clonotype. The chain uses TRBV6-2 or TRBV6-3 and TRBJ1-1; the D gene is possibly TRBD1 (5 bases). The germline CDR1 and CDR2 sequences are MNHEY and SVGEGT. The CDR3 runs to 12 residues. Trimming stripped 7 bases from V and 5 bases from J, with 11 bases between. The CDR3 DNA reads TGTGCCAGCACGGACGGGGGGACTGAAGCTTTCTTT. It is translated as CASTDGGTEAFF.

Ten or more counts support this clonotype. The J gene is TRBJ2-2, the V gene TRBV7-9; D may match TRBD1 or TRBD2 (5 bases each). V was trimmed by 3 bases and J by 2 bases, leaving 16 bases between them. From germline, CDR1 is SEHNR and CDR2 FQNEAQ (reference sequence). The CDR3 is 17 residues long. CDR3 region: CASSFERDRPNTGELFF. The CDR3 DNA reads TGTGCCAGCAGCTTCGAAAGGGACCGTCCAAACACCGGGGAGCTGTTTTTT.

This clonotype showed up many times. The chain employs TRBV20-1 and TRBJ1-2, with TRBD1 matching 9 bases. Germline V gene lookup returns CDR1 DFQATT and CDR2 SNEGSKA (reference sequence). The CDR3 loop spans 15 amino acids. Trimming removed 3 bases from V and 3 bases from J; junction bases left unmatched: 8. The CDR3 loop reads CSASPTGGAYYGYTF. The DNA for the CDR3 is TGCAGTGCTAGCCCTACAGGGGGCGCATACTATGGCTACACCTTC.

This clonotype was detected ten times or more. The chain has TRBV5-1 and TRBJ2-5, with D tentatively TRBD1 (6 bases). Trimming removed 1 base at V and 2 bases at J, with 21 bases between. The CDR3 length is 18 residues. The germline V gene has CDR1 SGHRS and CDR2 YFSETQ. The CDR3 is CASSLWGPRDRGQETQYF. CDR3 nucleotides: TGCGCCAGCAGCTTGTGGGGCCCAAGGGATAGGGGGCAAGAGACCCAGTACTTC.

To note about this clonotype: A much larger clonotype is one base distant, so this may be a read error. The chain uses TRBV19 and TRBJ2-7; 12 bases fit TRBD2. The CDR3 runs to 15 residues. Germline V gives CDR1 LNHDA, CDR2 SQIVND (reference sequence). Losses at the gene ends were 9 bases for V and 5 bases for J; bases not matched to a gene: 11. DNA of the CDR3: TGTGCCAGCGCTTATTCTAGCGGGGGGGCCCACGAGCAGTACTTC. Its protein is CASAYSSGGAHEQYF.

This clonotype has a count of ten or more. V gene TRBV5-4 combines with J gene TRBJ2-3; D tentatively fits TRBD1 or TRBD2 (5 bases each). The CDR3 is 14 amino acids. Germline values: CDR1 SGHNT, CDR2 YYREEE (reference sequence). Trimming pared 3 bases from V and 5 bases from J, leaving 13 bases between. CDR3 bases: TGTGCCAGCAGCTCGGGACCAGCAGGAGATACGCAGTATTTT. This gives the protein CASSSGPAGDTQYF.

This clonotype has ten or more counts. This chain links TRBV27 with TRBJ1-5; D is unresolved. In germline, CDR1 is MNHEY, CDR2 SMNVEV (reference sequence). This CDR3 spans 14 amino acids. The V gene lost 0 bases and the J gene lost 3 bases, with 6 bases spanning the gap. CDR3 coding DNA: TGTGCCAGCAGTTTATCCGGGATCAATCAGCCCCAGCATTTT. Translating it yields CASSLSGINQPQHF.

The table lists this clonotype with many counts. V and J are TRBV4-3 and TRBJ2-7; 10 nucleotides agree with TRBD2. The J segment lost 7 bases and the V segment lost 0 bases, leaving 9 bases of the junction unmatched. The CDR3 extends over 16 amino acids. Germline loops: CDR1 LGHNA, CDR2 YSLEER. This CDR3 is CASSQDPSGRAQEQYF. The CDR3 DNA follows: TGCGCCAGCAGCCAAGACCCCAGCGGGAGGGCCCAGGAGCAGTACTTC.

This clonotype was seen at least ten times. The chain links TRBV6-2 or TRBV6-3 to TRBJ2-5; D not resolved. Trimming removed 2 bases from V and 1 base from J, with 8 bases in between. The CDR3 contains 14 residues. The germline V gene has CDR1 MNHEY and CDR2 SVGEGT. The CDR3 reads CASSYSRFQETQYF. The CDR3 bases are TGTGCCAGCAGTTACAGTAGGTTCCAAGAGACCCAGTACTTC.

In this sample, this clonotype turned up many times. V usage is TRBV5-4 and J usage is TRBJ2-2, with 11 bases that match TRBD2. V dropped 4 bases and J dropped 0; count of bases not matched to a gene: 17. CDR1 is SGHNT, CDR2 YYREEE, per germline (reference sequence). This CDR3 comprises 21 residues. CDR3 nucleotides: TGTGCCAGCAGCCCTTCCCCCGGGACTAGCGGTCCTCTCGCGAACACCGGGGAGCTGTTTTTT. Its protein is CASSPSPGTSGPLANTGELFF.

This clonotype came up many times. The chain carries TRBV2 and TRBJ1-5, with a tentative D call TRBD1 (6 bases). The V end lost 0 bases, the J end lost 7 bases, and 16 bases lay between the germline ends. The CDR3 loop spans 16 amino acids. From germline, CDR1 is SNHLY and CDR2 FYNNEI. As DNA, the CDR3 is TGTGCCAGCAGTGAAGCGCTTGGCGGGGGGCGACAGCCCCAGCATTTT. Encoded protein: CASSEALGGGRQPQHF. Using reference TRBV2 and TRBJ1-5 for the parts outside the CDR3, the full variable domain is EPEVTQTPSHQVTQMGQEVILRCVPISNHLYFYWYRQILGQKVEFLVSFYNNEISEKSEIFDDQFSVERPDGSNFTLKIRSTKLEDSAMYFCASSEALGGGRQPQHFGDGTRLSIL.

At least ten counts were recorded for this clonotype. This sequence joins TRBV11-2 and TRBJ2-2; D gene unclear. Germline V lookup: CDR1 SGHAT, CDR2 FQNNGV. The CDR3 loop spans 18 amino acids. V gave up 1 base and J gave up 1 base, with 16 bases separating them. The CDR3 loop is CASSLGTTNPKNTGELFF. For the CDR3, the DNA is TGTGCCAGCAGCTTAGGTACGACCAACCCAAAGAACACCGGGGAGCTGTTTTTT.

As to this clonotype: A much larger clonotype is one base distant, so this may be a read error. The chain is built from TRBV4-1 and TRBJ2-7; 7 bases align to TRBD2. Germline V CDR1 and CDR2: MGHRA, YSYEKL. The CDR3 length is 17 residues. CDR3 loop: CTSSQDLTASGAYEQYF. DNA of the CDR3: TGCACCAGCAGCCAAGATTTGACGGCTAGCGGAGCCTACGAGCAGTACTTC.

At least ten counts were recorded for this clonotype. The V call is TRBV4-1, the J call TRBJ1-1, with 9 bases lining up with TRBD1. The CDR3 extends over 16 amino acids. Looked up from germline, CDR1 is MGHRA and CDR2 is YSYEKL. The V segment lost 0 bases and the J segment 3 bases; nucleotides outside the gene matches: 5. CDR3 residues: CASSQDGTGFDTEAFF. DNA of the CDR3: TGCGCCAGCAGCCAAGACGGGACAGGGTTTGACACTGAAGCTTTCTTT.